A single sample is the source of the 25 T cell receptor beta chains below, sequenced in a study of T cell repertoires in cytomegalovirus infection. From the reads, TCRdb called clonotypes with MiXCR, one entry per CDR3 protein. The table includes about 740,000 distinct CDR3 sequences, approximately 34% detected once. The sequenced sample was PBMCs. The receptors here all came from a human donor in good health (CMV status not recorded). Some clones in this sample may be carry-over from other donors' samples.

The chain is built from TRBV7-6 and TRBJ1-4; 8 bases map to TRBD1. The CDR3 loop spans 14 amino acids. Germline CDR1 reads SGHVS; CDR2 reads FNYEAQ. With V trimmed by 4 bases and J by 6 bases, 4 bases remained unmatched. Written as DNA, the CDR3 is TGTGCCAGCAGCTCCGGGACAGGATATGAAAAACTGTTTTTT. Translation: CASSSGTGYEKLFF.

This clonotype was seen a handful of times. V gene TRBV5-6 combines with J gene TRBJ2-7; D is unresolved. Germline values: CDR1 SGHDT, CDR2 YYEEEE. This CDR3 contains 15 residues. The V end was cut by 4 bases, the J end by 9 bases, with 23 bases between. CDR3 DNA: TGTGCCAGCAGCACGGTCCGCCAGGACCACTTGGGGCAGTACTTC. This translates into CASSTVRQDHLGQYF.

This clonotype was counted between two and nine times. The rearrangement links TRBV7-9 to TRBJ2-5, with a weak D call TRBD2 (5 bases). CDR3 length equals 14 residues. Germline CDR1 is SEHNR and CDR2 is FQNEAQ (reference sequence). The V end was cut by 8 bases, the J end by 3 bases, with 16 bases between. CDR3 protein: CASGGFPWEETQYF. CDR3 sequence (DNA): TGTGCCAGCGGAGGTTTTCCCTGGGAAGAGACCCAGTACTTC.

V usage is TRBV7-2 and J usage is TRBJ1-1; tentative D call: TRBD1 (6 bases). This CDR3 has 15 residues. The ends were cut back, 2 bases at V and 1 base at J, with 11 bases in the middle. Germline CDR1 is SGHTA and CDR2 is FQGNSA. The CDR3 DNA sequence: TGTGCCAGCAGCTTACAGGCGGGGGCGAACACTGAAGCTTTCTTT. Protein: CASSLQAGANTEAFF.

To note about this clonotype: At one end, the junction sequence differs from germline, possibly due to a read error. The chain links TRBV4-1 to TRBJ1-5; D gene ambiguous. The germline CDR1 and CDR2 sequences are MGHRA and YSYEKL. CDR3 size: 12 residues. The CDR3 DNA sequence: TGTGCCAGCAGCCAGGCGAATCCGCCCCAGCATTTT. Its protein product is CASSQANPPQHF.

This clonotype turned up a few times. The chain carries TRBV19 and TRBJ1-5; D not resolved. The CDR3 spans 13 residues. Germline CDR1 is LNHDA and CDR2 is SQIVND (reference sequence). V was pared by 5 bases and J by 6 bases, with 11 bases between. DNA of the CDR3: TGTGCCAGTAGTTGGGGATCGGGTCAGCCCCAGCATTTT. This codes for CASSWGSGQPQHF. Based on the CDR3 plus reference TRBV19 and TRBJ1-5, the full variable domain is DGGITQSPKYLFRKEGQNVTLSCEQNLNHDAMYWYRQDPGQGLRLIYYSQIVNDFQKGDIAEGYSVSREKKESFPLTVTSAQKNPTAFYLCASSWGSGQPQHFGDGTRLSIL.

This clonotype was seen only a few times. In DNA, the CDR3 is TGTGCCAGTAGTATAAGCCTAACAGGCAATGAGCAGTTCTTC. This gives the protein CASSISLTGNEQFF. V gene TRBV19 combines with J gene TRBJ2-1, with D perhaps matching TRBD1 (5 bases). Germline assignment: CDR1 LNHDA and CDR2 SQIVND (reference sequence). The V end was cut by 2 bases, the J end by 6 bases, with 11 bases between. This CDR3 contains 14 residues.

Notes on this clonotype: With a much larger clone just one base away, this may be a read error. V and J are TRBV7-2 and TRBJ1-3, with D maybe TRBD1 (6 bases). CDR3 length: 16 amino acids. Germline lookup yields CDR1 SGHTA and CDR2 FQGNSA. The CDR3 sequence is CASSFNIRGSGNTISF. In nucleotides, the CDR3 is TGTGCCAGCAGCTTTAATATCAGGGGCTCTGGAAACACCATATCTTTT.

In its sample, this clonotype was seen a few times. This chain links TRBV6-1 with TRBJ1-2; maybe TRBD1 (5 bases). This CDR3 contains 13 residues. Germline CDR1 and CDR2: MNHNS and SASEGT. Trimming cost V 5 bases and J 5 bases, with 12 bases left between them. The CDR3 sequence is CASSYDSLYGYTF. As DNA, the CDR3 is TGTGCCAGCAGTTACGACAGCCTATATGGCTACACCTTC.

This clonotype has more than one count but fewer than ten. The chain employs TRBV7-2 and TRBJ2-1; TRBD2 matches 9 bases. There are 15 residues in the CDR3. After removal of 3 bases from V and 6 bases from J, the junction contained 6 bases not matched to a gene. Germline CDR1 and CDR2: SGHTA and FQGNSA. Here the CDR3 DNA reads TGTGCCAGCAGCTTGACTAGCGGATGGGCCAATGAGCAGTTCTTC. Translation: CASSLTSGWANEQFF.

The V gene is TRBV28, the J gene TRBJ1-5; D may be TRBD1 (5 bases). Germline values: CDR1 MDHEN, CDR2 SYDVKM. V lost 2 bases and J 3 bases, leaving 11 bases between the germline ends. The CDR3 extends over 15 amino acids. CDR3 region: CASSLIQGSNQPQHF. The CDR3 bases are TGTGCCAGCAGTTTAATCCAGGGCTCCAATCAGCCCCAGCATTTT.

Here the CDR3 DNA reads TGTGCTAGTGGTTCTGGGACAGGGGGCGCAGATACGCAGTATTTT. It encodes CASGSGTGGADTQYF. The rearrangement links TRBV12-5 to TRBJ2-3, with 12 nucleotides matching TRBD1. Trimming removed 4 bases from V and 4 bases from J; junction bases left unmatched: 3. Germline CDR1 is LGHNT and CDR2 is FRNRAP. This CDR3 is built from 15 residues.

This clonotype was seen a few times. The chain recombines TRBV27 with TRBJ2-3; perhaps D is TRBD1 or TRBD2 (7 bases each). The CDR3 contains 15 residues. Germline loops: CDR1 MNHEY, CDR2 SMNVEV (reference sequence). The V end was cut by 4 bases, the J end by 3 bases, with 14 bases between. In DNA form, the CDR3 reads TGTGCCAGCAGTTCCGAGCAGGGGGGGACAGATACGCAGTATTTT. This encodes CASSSEQGGTDTQYF.

The J gene is TRBJ1-3, the V gene TRBV28; D call uncertain. Trimming cost V 3 bases and J 11 bases, with 8 bases left between them. Germline V CDR1 and CDR2: MDHEN, SYDVKM. The CDR3 runs 11 residues. Here the CDR3 reads CASSFKSAIYF. CDR3 coding DNA: TGTGCCAGCAGTTTCAAGTCCGCCATATATTTT. Drawing the rest from reference TRBV28 and TRBJ1-3, the complete variable domain is DVKVTQSSRYLVKRTGEKVFLECVQDMDHENMFWYRQDPGLGLRLIYFSYDVKMKEKGDIPEGYSVSREKKERFSLILESASTNQTSMYLCASSFKSAIYFGEGSWLTVV.

This clonotype turned up a few times. The gene calls are TRBV7-6 and TRBJ1-3, with no clear D. V shed 5 bases and J shed 0 bases, with 8 bases lying between them. The germline V gene encodes CDR1 SGHVS and CDR2 FNYEAQ. The CDR3 is 14 amino acids. CDR3 region: CASSRWPSGNTIYF. DNA for the CDR3: TGTGCCAGCAGCCGATGGCCCTCTGGAAACACCATATATTTT. The whole variable domain, remainder taken from reference TRBV7-6 and TRBJ1-3, is GAGVSQSPRYKVTKRGQDVALRCDPISGHVSLYWYRQALGQGPEFLTYFNYEAQQDKSGLPNDRFSAERPEGSISTLTIQRTEQRDSAMYRCASSRWPSGNTIYFGEGSWLTVV.

The chain couples TRBV30 to TRBJ1-2; possibly TRBD1 for D (6 bases). This CDR3 is 14 amino acids long. The ends were cut back, 0 bases at V and 4 bases at J, with 12 bases in the middle. From germline, CDR1 is GTSNPN and CDR2 SVGIG (reference sequence). The CDR3 is CAWSVQGSTYGYTF. As DNA, the CDR3 is TGTGCCTGGAGTGTGCAGGGGAGTACCTATGGCTACACCTTC.

The table lists this clonotype with a few counts. The chain is built from TRBV10-3 and TRBJ1-1; no definite D call. This CDR3 region has 13 residues. Germline V lookup: CDR1 ENHRY, CDR2 SYGVKD. The V end lost 10 bases, the J end lost 2 bases, and 14 bases lay between the germline ends. CDR3 residues: CATADGDNTEAFF. CDR3 sequence (DNA): TGTGCCACCGCGGACGGAGACAACACTGAAGCTTTCTTT.

The chain employs TRBV11-1 and TRBJ2-3; tentatively, D is TRBD1 (6 bases). This CDR3 has 16 amino acids. The V gene lost 4 bases and the J gene lost 4 bases, with 18 bases spanning the gap. Germline V gene lookup returns CDR1 SGHAT and CDR2 FQDESV (reference sequence). The CDR3 here is CASSWGLGAGADTQYF. CDR3 sequence (DNA): TGTGCCAGCAGCTGGGGGTTGGGGGCAGGCGCAGATACGCAGTATTTT.

This chain links TRBV28 with TRBJ2-5, with 8 bases that match TRBD1. The CDR3 sequence is 15 residues long. From germline, CDR1 is MDHEN and CDR2 SYDVKM. Trimming cost V 4 bases and J 4 bases; bases outside gene matches: 8. In nucleotides, the CDR3 is TGTGCCAGCAGTTCGCCCGACAGGGGCCGAGAGACCCAGTACTTC. Protein: CASSSPDRGRETQYF.

This clonotype was seen a few times. V and J are TRBV19 and TRBJ1-2; 9 bases match TRBD1. V trimming: 2 bases; J trimming: 9 bases; junction bases outside the gene matches: 10. Germline values: CDR1 LNHDA, CDR2 SQIVND (reference sequence). The CDR3 sequence is 15 residues long. The CDR3: CASSISAGTGLSYTF. CDR3 in DNA: TGTGCCAGTAGTATATCCGCGGGGACAGGGCTCAGCTACACCTTC. Filled out from reference TRBV19 and TRBJ1-2, the complete variable domain reads DGGITQSPKYLFRKEGQNVTLSCEQNLNHDAMYWYRQDPGQGLRLIYYSQIVNDFQKGDIAEGYSVSREKKESFPLTVTSAQKNPTAFYLCASSISAGTGLSYTFGSGTRLTVV.

In regard to this clonotype: An end of the junction differs from the germline gene, which may be a read error. The rearrangement links TRBV6-5 to TRBJ2-1, with 9 bases aligning to TRBD2. The length of the CDR3 is 16 residues. CDR1 is MNHEY, CDR2 SVGAGI, per germline. The CDR3 nucleotides read TGTGCCAGCAGAAACCTAGCGGGGATCTCCAACAATGAGCAGTTCTTC. Protein sequence: CASRNLAGISNNEQFF.

This clonotype showed up many times. The chain is built from TRBV7-8 and TRBJ2-7, with a weak D call TRBD2 (5 bases). Germline-derived CDR1 and CDR2 are SGHVS and FQNEAQ. The V end was cut by 5 bases, the J end by 0 bases, with 20 bases between. This CDR3 is built from 17 residues. The CDR3 region is CASSNRAGSASSYEQYF. CDR3 DNA sequence: TGTGCCAGCAGCAATCGGGCGGGCAGCGCAAGCTCCTACGAGCAGTACTTC.

The V and J genes are TRBV7-9 and TRBJ1-4, with a possible D match to TRBD1 (6 bases). Trimming took off 5 bases at V and 13 bases at J, with 17 bases between the two ends. The CDR3 has 13 residues. Germline V gene sequence: CDR1 SEHNR, CDR2 FQNEAQ (reference sequence). This chain's CDR3 is CASSPVGGHLLFF. The CDR3 bases are TGTGCCAGCAGCCCAGTTGGGGGGCACCTACTGTTTTTT.

This clonotype turned up a few times. The gene calls are TRBV28 and TRBJ1-2; the D is unclear. This CDR3 comprises 15 residues. Germline V gene lookup returns CDR1 MDHEN and CDR2 SYDVKM. V was cut by 1 base and J by 5 bases, with 14 bases left in between. The CDR3 sequence: CASSLSPRTGYGYTF. The CDR3 DNA reads as TGTGCCAGCAGTTTATCCCCAAGGACGGGTTATGGCTACACCTTC.

This clonotype was seen repeatedly, ten times or more. The chain joins TRBV7-8 to TRBJ2-3, with 14 bases lining up with TRBD2. This CDR3 is 16 amino acids long. The V gene's germline CDR1 is SGHVS and CDR2 FQNEAQ. V lost 4 bases to trimming and J lost 4 bases; unmatched junction nucleotides: 4. CDR3 sequence: CASSWGTSGGADTQYF. CDR3 nucleotide sequence: TGTGCCAGCAGCTGGGGGACTAGCGGGGGAGCAGATACGCAGTATTTT.